One sample yielded the 9 T cell receptor beta chains listed below, sequenced in a study of blood T cell repertoires in COVID-19. The repertoire was sequenced with immunoSEQ multiplex PCR; TCRdb's copy has only in-frame clones and lacks some. The profile shows some 150,000 clones, 84% of them singletons. The sequencing sample was made of peripheral blood. The receptors here all came from a woman in her forties or fifties in a cohort sampled during active or convalescent COVID-19.

The chain is built from TRBV12-3 or TRBV12-4 and TRBJ2-5; D call uncertain. Trimming shortened V by 3 bases and J by 2 bases, and 7 bases separated the two germline ends. The CDR3 extends over 13 amino acids. The chain's CDR3 is CASSFGRQETQYF. Written as DNA, the CDR3 is TGTGCCAGCAGTTTTGGCCGACAAGAGACCCAGTACTTC.

This clone was recorded a few times. This chain links TRBV6-5 with TRBJ1-2; 7 nucleotides match TRBD1. The CDR3 has 12 amino acids. With V trimmed by 10 bases and J by 4 bases, 6 bases remained unmatched. Germline V gene sequence: CDR1 MNHEY, CDR2 SVGAGI. CDR3 in amino acids: CATSDRVYGYTF. Written as DNA, the CDR3 is TGTGCCACCTCCGACAGGGTCTATGGCTACACCTTC.

The rearrangement links TRBV7-2 to TRBJ1-4, with 9 bases matching TRBD1. V shed 1 base and J 8 bases; nucleotides not matched to a gene: 8. Germline V CDR1 and CDR2: SGHTA, FQGNSA. This CDR3 region has 16 residues. CDR3 protein: CASSLGQGVGREKLFF. In DNA form, the CDR3 reads TGTGCCAGCAGCTTAGGACAGGGGGTCGGGCGGGAAAAACTGTTTTTT. Using reference TRBV7-2 and TRBJ1-4 for the parts outside the CDR3, the full variable domain is GAGVSQSPSNKVTEKGKDVELRCDPISGHTALYWYRQSLGQGLEFLIYFQGNSAPDKSGLPSDRFSAERTGGSVSTLTIQRTQQEDSAVYLCASSLGQGVGREKLFFGSGTQLSVL.

The chain recombines TRBV7-9 with TRBJ1-2; TRBD1 matches 7 bases. The CDR3 is 19 residues long. With V trimmed by 5 bases and J by 0 bases, 18 bases remained unmatched. The germline V gene has CDR1 SEHNR and CDR2 FQNEAQ (reference sequence). CDR3 amino acids: CASSASLGGDSRANYGYTF. The CDR3 coding sequence is TGTGCCAGCAGCGCCTCCTTAGGAGGGGACAGCCGAGCTAACTATGGCTACACCTTC.

This sequence joins TRBV11-2 and TRBJ1-3, with 12 positions matching TRBD1. CDR1 SGHAT and CDR2 FQNNGV come from the germline V gene. With V trimmed by 3 bases and J by 4 bases, 7 bases remained unmatched. The CDR3 consists of 17 residues. CDR3 DNA: TGTGCCAGCAGCTTGGGACAGGGGGCTAAGGGAGGAAACACCATATATTTT. Translation gives CASSLGQGAKGGNTIYF.

The chain recombines TRBV25-1 with TRBJ1-2; no reliable D call. Per the germline V gene, CDR1 is MGHDK and CDR2 is SYGVNS. The V and J ends lost 10 bases and 4 bases respectively, with 13 bases between them. CDR3 length equals 12 residues. This CDR3 reads CATLREGYGYTF. As DNA, the CDR3 is TGTGCCACCCTGCGGGAGGGCTATGGCTACACCTTC.

The chain carries TRBV11-1 and TRBJ2-7, with TRBD1 identical over 9 bases. This CDR3 is 14 amino acids long. Germline V gene sequence: CDR1 SGHAT, CDR2 FQDESV (reference sequence). With V trimmed by 6 bases and J by 2 bases, 5 bases remained unmatched. The CDR3 reads CASRGGQGPYEQYF. In DNA form, the CDR3 reads TGTGCCAGCAGAGGAGGACAGGGGCCCTACGAGCAGTACTTC.

This clone came up once. This sequence joins TRBV11-2 and TRBJ2-5, with TRBD2 matching 8 bases. The germline gives CDR1 SGHAT, CDR2 FQNNGV. The ends lost 4 bases at V and 0 bases at J; junction bases unmatched: 1. This CDR3 region has 14 residues. In DNA, the CDR3 is TGTGCCAGCAGCTCCGGGGGGGACCAAGAGACCCAGTACTTC. Residues: CASSSGGDQETQYF.

The chain joins TRBV30 to TRBJ2-2; D perhaps matches TRBD2 (5 bases). The CDR3 totals 14 residues. Germline values: CDR1 GTSNPN, CDR2 SVGIG (reference sequence). Trimming removed 5 bases from V and 0 bases from J, with 10 bases in between. CDR3 nucleotides: TGTGCCTGGGGGAGAGACACGAACACCGGGGAGCTGTTTTTT. Translated, it gives CAWGRDTNTGELFF.